Each of the 29 T cell receptor beta chains below was sequenced from the same sample in a study of blood T cell repertoires in COVID-19. TCRdb's table, derived via immunoSEQ multiplex PCR, lists solely in-frame clones and lacks some. The data show about 97,000 clones, less than 95% seen once. Sequenced sample: peripheral blood. The receptors derive from a man aged 60-69 years with acute or convalescent COVID-19.

The chain has TRBV18 and TRBJ1-5, with 7 bases that match TRBD1. V lost 4 bases to trimming and J lost 6 bases; unmatched junction nucleotides: 3. Germline CDR1 and CDR2: KGHSH and LQKENI. The length of the CDR3 is 13 residues. This CDR3 reads CASSLQGSQPQHF. As DNA, the CDR3 is TGTGCCAGCTCACTACAGGGGTCTCAGCCCCAGCATTTT.

V and J are TRBV5-6 and TRBJ1-2; a weak D match, TRBD1 (6 bases). The CDR3 has 14 amino acids. Trimming took off 1 base at V and 1 base at J, with 8 bases between the two ends. Germline V lookup: CDR1 SGHDT, CDR2 YYEEEE. The CDR3 protein is CASSLLQGNYGYTF. In DNA form, the CDR3 reads TGTGCCAGCAGCTTGCTACAGGGTAACTATGGCTACACCTTC.

The V gene is TRBV6-6, the J gene TRBJ1-2; 10 bases fit TRBD1. The CDR3 is made up of 15 amino acids. CDR1 is MNHNY and CDR2 is SVGAGI in the germline V gene (reference sequence). The trim removed 5 bases at V and 4 bases at J, leaving 7 bases unmatched. CDR3 sequence reads: CASSTQGQGGYGYTF. The CDR3 bases are TGTGCCAGCAGTACCCAAGGACAGGGGGGCTATGGCTACACCTTC.

V and J are TRBV5-4 and TRBJ1-4; TRBD1 agrees at 11 bases. V shed 3 bases and J 7 bases; nucleotides not matched to a gene: 2. Germline CDR1 SGHNT, CDR2 YYREEE (reference sequence). The CDR3 runs 14 residues. The CDR3 is CASSYGQGAEKLFF. The DNA of the CDR3 is TGTGCCAGCAGCTACGGACAGGGGGCTGAAAAACTGTTTTTT.

The chain carries TRBV19 and TRBJ1-3; TRBD1 matches at 9 bases. V lost 5 bases and J lost 2; bases outside the gene matches: 4. This CDR3 region has 15 residues. Germline lookup yields CDR1 LNHDA and CDR2 SQIVND (reference sequence). The DNA for the CDR3 is TGTGCCAGTAGTTCGGACAGGGGAACTGGAAACACCATATATTTT. Protein sequence: CASSSDRGTGNTIYF.

The chain employs TRBV2 and TRBJ1-2, with D maybe TRBD1 (6 bases). Germline V lookup: CDR1 SNHLY, CDR2 FYNNEI. With 8 bases removed from V and 8 bases from J, the gap between germline ends came to 12 bases. This CDR3 contains 11 residues. CDR3 in DNA: TGTGCCAGCGAGACAGGCGGGGGCTACACCTTC. Its protein product is CASETGGGYTF.

This clone was recorded once. The CDR3, as DNA: TGTGCCAGCACCCGGGGAATTGAAGCTTTCTTT. Translation gives CASTRGIEAFF. This chain uses TRBV3-1 (or the pseudogene TRBV3-2) with TRBJ1-1; D gene ambiguous. The germline CDR1 and CDR2 sequences are LGHDT and YNNKEL (reference sequence). This CDR3 region has 11 residues. Trimming removed 7 bases from V and 7 bases from J, with 10 bases in between.

This clone was seen once. The rearrangement joins TRBV10-3 to TRBJ1-2, with 9 bases fitting TRBD1. The CDR3 has 12 amino acids. After removal of 11 bases from V and 4 bases from J, the junction contained 5 bases not matched to a gene. Looked up from germline, CDR1 is ENHRY and CDR2 is SYGVKD. The DNA of the CDR3 is TGTGCCGTAACAGGGGGCGCCTATGGCTACACCTTC. Translated: CAVTGGAYGYTF.

The chain is built from TRBV5-1 and TRBJ2-3; 7 nucleotides align to TRBD1. Unmatched junction bases numbered 8, after V lost 6 bases and J lost 1 base. CDR3 length: 15 residues. Germline CDR1 is SGHRS and CDR2 is YFSETQ. The CDR3: CASTQGDPGTDTQYF. The CDR3 nucleotides read TGCGCCAGCACCCAGGGGGACCCCGGCACAGATACGCAGTATTTT.

The gene calls are TRBV27 and TRBJ1-6; no definite D call. V was shortened by 3 bases and J by 7 bases, with 10 bases between the two germline ends. In germline, CDR1 is MNHEY, CDR2 SMNVEV (reference sequence). There are 14 residues in the CDR3. For the CDR3, the DNA is TGTGCCAGCAGTTTCGGGAGCGTAAATTCACCCCTCCACTTT. This translates into CASSFGSVNSPLHF.

The chain carries TRBV5-1 and TRBJ2-1; D not resolved. CDR3 length: 12 amino acids. Germline CDR1 reads SGHRS; CDR2 reads YFSETQ. With 5 bases removed from V and 5 bases from J, the gap between germline ends came to 8 bases. The CDR3: CASSHPNNEQFF. The CDR3 DNA follows: TGCGCCAGCAGTCATCCTAACAATGAGCAGTTCTTC.

The chain uses TRBV18 and TRBJ1-6; D possibly corresponds to TRBD1 (5 bases). Germline loops: CDR1 KGHSH, CDR2 LQKENI. The germline V and J ends were trimmed by 6 bases and 14 bases, with 17 bases remaining between them. This CDR3 is 13 amino acids long. This CDR3 reads CASSELRGGALHF. The CDR3 DNA reads TGTGCCAGCTCTGAGCTTAGGGGCGGGGCCCTCCACTTT.

The chain carries TRBV6-5 and TRBJ2-2, with 10 bases that match TRBD2. The V segment lost 6 bases and the J segment 5 bases; nucleotides outside the gene matches: 3. Germline values: CDR1 MNHEY, CDR2 SVGAGI. This CDR3 region has 14 residues. The CDR3 here is CASRAGGLTGELFF. For the CDR3, the DNA is TGTGCCAGCAGAGCGGGGGGGCTGACCGGGGAGCTGTTTTTT.

The sample holds one count of this clone. The gene calls are TRBV19 and TRBJ1-2, with 10 bases that match TRBD1. Germline assignment: CDR1 LNHDA and CDR2 SQIVND (reference sequence). CDR3 length equals 14 residues. Trimming took 4 bases from V and 8 from J; bases not matched to a gene: 7. The CDR3 reads CASSTLGQGFGYTF. CDR3 nucleotides: TGTGCCAGTAGTACCTTGGGACAGGGGTTCGGCTACACCTTC. Full variable domain (rest looked up from reference TRBV19 and TRBJ1-2): DGGITQSPKYLFRKEGQNVTLSCEQNLNHDAMYWYRQDPGQGLRLIYYSQIVNDFQKGDIAEGYSVSREKKESFPLTVTSAQKNPTAFYLCASSTLGQGFGYTFGSGTRLTVV.

This rearrangement joins TRBV19 to TRBJ2-7, with no clear D. The CDR3 loop spans 14 amino acids. The germline V and J ends were trimmed by 0 bases and 1 base, with 7 bases remaining between them. The germline gives CDR1 LNHDA, CDR2 SQIVND (reference sequence). CDR3 sequence: CASSIEAGSYEQYV. CDR3 nucleotide sequence: TGTGCCAGTAGTATAGAAGCAGGTTCCTACGAGCAGTACGTC.

The chain recombines TRBV18 with TRBJ1-1, with D tentatively TRBD1 (6 bases). V was shortened by 4 bases and J by 4 bases, with 10 bases between the two germline ends. The CDR3 runs to 13 residues. Germline V gene sequence: CDR1 KGHSH, CDR2 LQKENI. CDR3 nucleotide sequence: TGTGCCAGCTCACGAACGGACAGCACTGAAGCTTTCTTT. Translated: CASSRTDSTEAFF.

DNA for the CDR3: TGTGCCAGCAGTTATGGGGGACTTTATGGCTACACCTTC. Amino acids: CASSYGGLYGYTF. This rearrangement joins TRBV6-5 to TRBJ1-2; D is perhaps TRBD1 (5 bases). CDR3 length: 13 residues. Germline values: CDR1 MNHEY, CDR2 SVGAGI. V was cut by 3 bases and J by 5 bases, with 10 bases left in between.

This chain links TRBV6-5 with TRBJ1-1, with D maybe TRBD1 (5 bases). Germline V gene lookup returns CDR1 MNHEY and CDR2 SVGAGI. This CDR3 is 13 amino acids long. Trimming removed 4 bases at V and 4 bases at J, with 10 bases between. CDR3 DNA: TGTGCCAGCAGTTTAACTCAGGGCACTGAAGCTTTCTTT. Translation gives CASSLTQGTEAFF.

The chain couples TRBV5-6 to TRBJ1-2; the match to TRBD1 covers 7 bases. The CDR3 has 16 residues. V lost 4 bases, J lost 5 bases, and 14 bases stayed unmatched. CDR1 and CDR2 (germline): SGHDT, YYEEEE. Here the CDR3 reads CASSTSSGDRHYGYTF. CDR3 nucleotides: TGTGCCAGCAGCACCTCGTCAGGGGACAGACATTATGGCTACACCTTC.

Details on this clone: Other DNA variants within this sample encode the same CDR3. The chain links TRBV18 to TRBJ1-5; 8 nucleotides match TRBD1. Germline CDR1 reads KGHSH; CDR2 reads LQKENI. With 2 bases clipped from V and 2 bases from J, the junction kept 2 bases outside the gene matches. The CDR3 runs 15 residues. The CDR3 loop reads CASSPGQGGNQPQHF. In DNA form, the CDR3 reads TGTGCCAGCTCACCAGGACAGGGCGGCAATCAGCCCCAGCATTTT. The entire variable domain, with the rest obtained from reference TRBV18 and TRBJ1-5, is as follows: NAGVMQNPRHLVRRRGQEARLRCSPMKGHSHVYWYRQLPEEGLKFMVYLQKENIIDESGMPKERFSAEFPKEGPSILRIQQVVRGDSAAYFCASSPGQGGNQPQHFGDGTRLSIL.

This sequence joins TRBV10-1 and TRBJ1-3; no clear D gene. The germline V and J ends were trimmed by 4 bases and 2 bases, with 6 bases remaining between them. Germline V gives CDR1 WNHNN, CDR2 SYGVQD (reference sequence). The length of the CDR3 is 13 residues. The CDR3 DNA reads TGCGCCAGCAGTGGAGGGACTGGAAACACCATATATTTT. Translated, it gives CASSGGTGNTIYF.

This chain links TRBV18 with TRBJ2-1, with 8 nucleotides matching TRBD1. The germline V gene encodes CDR1 KGHSH and CDR2 LQKENI. CDR3 size: 14 residues. The V segment lost 3 bases and the J segment 6 bases; nucleotides outside the gene matches: 4. The CDR3 loop is CASSPHGQGNEQFF. Written as DNA, the CDR3 is TGTGCCAGCTCACCGCACGGACAGGGCAATGAGCAGTTCTTC.

The chain joins TRBV5-1 to TRBJ1-2, with D tentatively TRBD1 (5 bases). The V gene lost 0 bases and the J gene lost 7 bases, with 13 bases spanning the gap. Germline CDR1 SGHRS, CDR2 YFSETQ. This CDR3 has 14 amino acids. The DNA of the CDR3 is TGCGCCAGCAGCTTGGATGACAGCTCGGGTGGCTACACCTTC. Translation gives CASSLDDSSGGYTF.

This chain uses TRBV4-1 with TRBJ1-4; 10 bases fit TRBD1. The CDR3 loop spans 18 amino acids. V lost 5 bases and J lost 7; bases outside the gene matches: 16. Germline CDR1 MGHRA, CDR2 YSYEKL. In nucleotides, the CDR3 is TGCGCCAGCAGCTCTGGAGGGGGGACAGGGGTAGTGGGTGAAAAACTGTTTTTT. Encoded protein: CASSSGGGTGVVGEKLFF.

Notes on this clone: Other DNA sequences in the same sample also yield this CDR3. This chain connects TRBV19 to TRBJ2-2, with 9 bases lining up with TRBD1. V trimming: 6 bases; J trimming: 1 base; junction bases outside the gene matches: 3. This CDR3 has 15 amino acids. Per the germline V gene, CDR1 is LNHDA and CDR2 is SQIVND (reference sequence). The CDR3 bases are TGTGCCAGTAGGGGGACAGGGCGGAACACCGGGGAGCTGTTTTTT. Amino acids: CASRGTGRNTGELFF.

V usage is TRBV6-1 and J usage is TRBJ1-1; D is unresolved. This CDR3 region has 11 residues. V lost 2 bases to trimming and J lost 11 bases, with 9 bases between them. The germline gives CDR1 MNHNS, CDR2 SASEGT. The chain's CDR3 is CASSELREAFF. CDR3 bases: TGTGCCAGCAGTGAACTGAGGGAGGCTTTCTTT.

The rearrangement joins TRBV5-4 to TRBJ1-6, with TRBD1 matching over 8 bases. Looked up from germline, CDR1 is SGHNT and CDR2 is YYREEE (reference sequence). J lost 7 bases, V lost 3 bases, and 6 bases had no gene match. CDR3 length: 15 residues. This chain's CDR3 is CASSYQTGDNSPLHF. DNA of the CDR3: TGTGCCAGCAGCTACCAGACAGGGGACAATTCACCCCTCCACTTT.

V gene TRBV30 combines with J gene TRBJ1-5, with 7 bases identical to TRBD1. CDR1 is GTSNPN, CDR2 SVGIG, per germline (reference sequence). The CDR3 length is 13 residues. Trimming cost V 1 base and J 6 bases; bases outside gene matches: 3. This chain's CDR3 is CAWSGQGGQPQHF. The CDR3 DNA follows: TGTGCCTGGAGTGGACAGGGCGGTCAGCCCCAGCATTTT.

The DNA of the CDR3 is TGTGCCAGCAGCTTGGGGCTTAGCAATCAGCCCCAGCATTTT. It codes for CASSLGLSNQPQHF. V gene TRBV5-6 combines with J gene TRBJ1-5; D call uncertain. Germline loops: CDR1 SGHDT, CDR2 YYEEEE. The CDR3 totals 14 residues. V lost 0 bases and J lost 0, with 4 bases in between.